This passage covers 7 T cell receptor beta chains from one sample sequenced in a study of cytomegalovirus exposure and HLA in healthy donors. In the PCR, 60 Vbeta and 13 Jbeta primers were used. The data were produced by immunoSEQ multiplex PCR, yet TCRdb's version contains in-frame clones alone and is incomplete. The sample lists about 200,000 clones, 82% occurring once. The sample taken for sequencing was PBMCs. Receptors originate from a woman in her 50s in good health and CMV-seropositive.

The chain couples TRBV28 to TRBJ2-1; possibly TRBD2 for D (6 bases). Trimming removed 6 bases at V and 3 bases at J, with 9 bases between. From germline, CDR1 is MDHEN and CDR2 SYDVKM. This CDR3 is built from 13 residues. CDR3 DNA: TGTGCCAGCAGCCAGGACTACTACAATGAGCAGTTCTTC. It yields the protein CASSQDYYNEQFF.

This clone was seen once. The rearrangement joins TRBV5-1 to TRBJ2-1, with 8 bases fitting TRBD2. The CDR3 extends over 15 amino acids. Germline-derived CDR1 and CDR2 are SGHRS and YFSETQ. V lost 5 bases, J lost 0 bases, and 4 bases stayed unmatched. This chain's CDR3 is CASSPSGGSYNEQFF. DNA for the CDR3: TGCGCCAGCAGTCCCAGCGGGGGCTCCTACAATGAGCAGTTCTTC. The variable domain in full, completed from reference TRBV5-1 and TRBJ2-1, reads KAGVTQTPRYLIKTRGQQVTLSCSPISGHRSVSWYQQTPGQGLQFLFEYFSETQRNKGNFPGRFSGRQFSNSRSEMNVSTLELGDSALYLCASSPSGGSYNEQFFGPGTRLTVL.

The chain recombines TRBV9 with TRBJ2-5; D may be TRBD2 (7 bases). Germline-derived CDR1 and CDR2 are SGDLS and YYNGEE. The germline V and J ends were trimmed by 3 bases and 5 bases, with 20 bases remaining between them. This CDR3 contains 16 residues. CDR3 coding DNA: TGTGCCAGCAGCGAGGGGTTCGGGGGGCGCGGGGAGACCCAGTACTTC. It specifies CASSEGFGGRGETQYF.

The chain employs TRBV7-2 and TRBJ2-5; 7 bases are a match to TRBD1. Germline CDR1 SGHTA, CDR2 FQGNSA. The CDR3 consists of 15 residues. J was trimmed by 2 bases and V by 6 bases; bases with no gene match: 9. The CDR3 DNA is TGTGCCAGCAGTCAGAGGGGGCGGAGACAAGAGACCCAGTACTTC. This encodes CASSQRGRRQETQYF.

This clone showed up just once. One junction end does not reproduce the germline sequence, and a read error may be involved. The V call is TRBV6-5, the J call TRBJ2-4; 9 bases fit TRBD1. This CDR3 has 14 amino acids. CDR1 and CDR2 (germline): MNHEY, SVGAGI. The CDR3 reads CASSQPGQGNSQYF. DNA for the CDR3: TGTGCCAGCAGTCAACCGGGACAGGGTAACAGTCAGTACTTC.

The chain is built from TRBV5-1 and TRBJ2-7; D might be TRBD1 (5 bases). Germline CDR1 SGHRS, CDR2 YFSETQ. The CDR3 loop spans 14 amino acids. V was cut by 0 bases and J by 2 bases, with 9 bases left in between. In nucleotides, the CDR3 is TGCGCCAGCAGCTTGGTGCCAGGGCCCTACGAGCAGTACTTC. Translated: CASSLVPGPYEQYF.

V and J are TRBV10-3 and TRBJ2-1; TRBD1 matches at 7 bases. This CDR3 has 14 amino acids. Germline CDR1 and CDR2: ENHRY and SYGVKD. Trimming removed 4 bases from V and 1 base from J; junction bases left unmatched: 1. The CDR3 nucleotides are TGTGCCATCAGTGTACAGGGGTCCTACAATGAGCAGTTCTTC. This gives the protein CAISVQGSYNEQFF.